This T cell receptor (beta chain) was captured in a study of radiation and T cells in renal cell carcinoma. General study findings and limits: Top tumor clonotypes rose in blood 2 weeks post-radiation, then contracted. No pretreatment tumor biopsies were available for baseline clonotypes.

Specified time point: blood 4 weeks post-SBRT, at nephrectomy. The sample's treatment: 15 Gy SBRT to primary tumor, nephrectomy 4 weeks later. Nephrectomy followed 15 Gy stereotactic body radiation by 4 weeks. This clone occurred once. Its antigen remains unknown. Sequencing was performed with immunoSEQ multiplex PCR; in TCRdb, only in-frame clones are kept and a portion is missing. This table has 150,000 to 200,000 clones, about 85% appearing once. The ends lost 5 bases at V and 6 bases at J; junction bases unmatched: 9. Germline loops: CDR1 SGHTA, CDR2 FQGTGA. The CDR3 runs 15 residues. This specimen consisted of blood, obtained from a patient whose treatment included radiotherapy and nephrectomy. The chain combines TRBV7-3 with TRBJ2-1; 8 bases fit TRBD1. This sequence was found in a woman in her forties or fifties with renal cell carcinoma. CDR3 in amino acids: CASSPGGTGSNEQFF. In nucleotides, the CDR3 is TGTGCCAGCAGCCCTGGGGGGACAGGATCCAATGAGCAGTTCTTC.